The present T cell receptor beta chain was sequenced within a study of shared clonotypes between healthy human individuals. Study in general: Three plates were used per donor for CD4 naive, three for CD4 memory, two for CD8 naive and one for CD8 memory. Study results and limitations: Only blood underwent sampling, and tissue repertoires likely differ.

Each subset's genomic DNA was split evenly across several immunoSEQ plates. TCRdb keeps only in-frame clones here, not all; method: immunoSEQ multiplex PCR. The data contain millions of clones, less than 95% of them singletons. Trimming took off 3 bases at V and 9 bases at J, with 15 bases between the two ends. This CDR3 is built from 14 residues. Germline V gene sequence: CDR1 MGHRA, CDR2 YSYEKL. As for this clone: Its specificity is not known.

The naive CD8 subset, CD45RO-negative cells positively selected for CCR7, excluded terminally differentiated effector memory CD45RA+ cells. Every donor, a Caucasian adult, lived in Nashville, Tennessee. V is TRBV4-1 and J is TRBJ1-3; D is ambiguous. This clonotype was obtained from a man aged 18 to 29 in good health. Sequences were obtained from naive CD8+ T cells sorted from blood. This CDR3 is CASSHPDLVGTIYF. The CDR3, as DNA: TGCGCCAGCAGCCACCCGGACCTGGTCGGCACCATATATTTT.